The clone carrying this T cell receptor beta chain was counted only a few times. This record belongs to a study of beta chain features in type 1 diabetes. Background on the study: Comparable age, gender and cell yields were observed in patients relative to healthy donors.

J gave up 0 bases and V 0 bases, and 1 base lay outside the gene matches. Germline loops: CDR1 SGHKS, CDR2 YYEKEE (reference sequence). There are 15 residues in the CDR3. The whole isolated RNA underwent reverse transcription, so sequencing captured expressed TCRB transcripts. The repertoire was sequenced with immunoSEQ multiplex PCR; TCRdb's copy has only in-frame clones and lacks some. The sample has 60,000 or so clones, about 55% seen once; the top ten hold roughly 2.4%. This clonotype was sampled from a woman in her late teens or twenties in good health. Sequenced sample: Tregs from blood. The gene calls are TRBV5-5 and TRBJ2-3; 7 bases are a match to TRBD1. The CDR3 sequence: CASSLEGQSTDTQYF. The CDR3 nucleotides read TGTGCCAGCAGCTTGGAGGGACAGAGCACAGATACGCAGTATTTT.